Listed here is a single TCR beta chain. The CDR3 is made up of 14 amino acids. Trimming pared 0 bases from V and 6 bases from J, leaving 11 bases between. Germline CDR1 and CDR2: GTSNPN and SVGIG (reference sequence). This record belongs to a study of shared clonotypes between healthy human individuals. Sequencing was performed with immunoSEQ multiplex PCR; in TCRdb, only in-frame clones are kept and a portion is missing. The data contain 550,000 to 600,000 clones, about 80% of them singletons. The origin of this receptor is a woman aged 40 to 50 in good health. Some clones in this sample may be carry-over from other donors' samples. The genes are TRBV30 and TRBJ2-2; the D is unclear. The sequencing input was PBMCs. The CDR3 bases are TGTGCCTGGAGTGTAAAGGGTTGGGCCGGGGAGCTGTTTTTT. Protein: CAWSVKGWAGELFF.